This T cell receptor (beta chain) was documented in a study of Ad26.COV2.S vaccination and SARS-CoV-2 variants. Treatment described: about 20 received Ad26.COV2.S at low or high dose, single or two shots; 5 received placebo; per-sample allocation not given. Day 63 after the first injection of vaccine or placebo was the sampling time. Profiling relied on immunoSEQ multiplex PCR, and the TCRdb table lists in-frame clones only, not all of them. This sample has about 450,000 clones; roughly 89% occur once, and the top ten carry approximately 2.5%. This CDR3 comprises 14 residues. With 7 bases removed from V and 1 base from J, the gap between germline ends came to 10 bases. Germline V gene data show CDR1 as SNHLY and CDR2 as FYNNEI.

The sample here was peripheral blood, taken in a trial of Ad26.COV2.S vaccine versus placebo. This chain links TRBV2 with TRBJ2-2; D unresolved. This sequence was found in a person between 18 and 65 years old who received the Ad26.COV2.S COVID-19 vaccine or a placebo. The CDR3 DNA reads as TGTGCCAGCACAAAAAGGGAGAACACCGGGGAGCTGTTTTTT. Amino acids: CASTKRENTGELFF.